One sample yielded the 21 T cell receptor beta chains listed below, sequenced in a study of T cells after somatic rescue of genetic block. Measured with immunoSEQ multiplex PCR; TCRdb has only the in-frame clones, and not every one. The sample lists roughly 51,000 clones, 90% to 96% occurring once. The material sequenced was peripheral blood mononuclear cells (PBMCs). The receptors here all came from a child under two years old.

This rearrangement joins TRBV6-1 to TRBJ2-3; D may be TRBD2 (6 bases). The V gene lost 6 bases and the J gene lost 7 bases, with 8 bases spanning the gap. The CDR3 sequence is 11 residues long. Germline lookup yields CDR1 MNHNS and CDR2 SASEGT. The CDR3 region has the DNA TGTGCCAGCAGAGGGGACTATACGCAGTATTTT. Protein product: CASRGDYTQYF.

In nucleotides, the CDR3 is TGTGCTAGTGGTCCTTGGGTATATAGCGAGAACACCGGGGAGCTGTTTTTT. Translated: CASGPWVYSENTGELFF. The V and J genes are TRBV12-5 and TRBJ2-2; D is possibly TRBD2 (5 bases). This CDR3 contains 17 residues. V dropped 5 bases and J dropped 1 base, with 17 bases sitting between them. CDR1 LGHNT and CDR2 FRNRAP come from the germline V gene.

This clone has just one count. The J gene is TRBJ2-5, the V gene TRBV21-1; the table calls TRBD2, which could not be checked here. TRBV21-1 is a documented pseudogene. This CDR3 is built from 17 residues. The CDR3, as DNA: TGTGCCAGCAGCAAAGACGGGAAACGGGGGGTACGGGAGACCCAGTACTTC. The encoded protein is CASSKDGKRGVRETQYF.

This rearrangement joins TRBV2 to TRBJ2-7, with TRBD2 matching 7 bases. The length of the CDR3 is 14 residues. Germline loops: CDR1 SNHLY, CDR2 FYNNEI. Trimming removed 3 bases from V and 3 bases from J; junction bases left unmatched: 5. Here the CDR3 DNA reads TGTGCCAGCAGTGATATAGCGGGCCACTACGAGCAGTACTTC. Translating it yields CASSDIAGHYEQYF.

The chain is built from TRBV5-1 and TRBJ1-2; a weak D match, TRBD1 (5 bases). Germline loops: CDR1 SGHRS, CDR2 YFSETQ. This CDR3 is 14 amino acids long. V was clipped by 6 bases and J by 4 bases, with 16 bases between them. This CDR3 reads CASTDPGLGYGYTF. The CDR3 region has the DNA TGCGCCAGCACCGACCCGGGACTAGGCTATGGCTACACCTTC.

The sample holds one count of this clone. The rearrangement joins TRBV19 to TRBJ2-5; the match to TRBD2 covers 11 bases. CDR1 is LNHDA, CDR2 SQIVND, per germline (reference sequence). CDR3 size: 16 residues. The V gene end was trimmed by 5 bases and the J gene end by 10 bases; junction bases not matched to a gene: 15. DNA of the CDR3: TGTGCCAGTAGTGCGACTAGCGGGATCTTAGGTAGCGGCCAGTACTTC. It codes for CASSATSGILGSGQYF.

J is TRBJ1-2 and V is TRBV7-2, with TRBD1 matching over 11 bases. V lost 5 bases, J lost 4 bases, and 9 bases stayed unmatched. The CDR3 consists of 16 residues. In germline, CDR1 is SGHTA, CDR2 FQGNSA. DNA of the CDR3: TGTGCCAGCAGCAAAACTAGGGGGACAGGGGGCTATGGCTACACCTTC. It encodes CASSKTRGTGGYGYTF.

CDR3 DNA sequence: TGTGCCAGCAGTAGTTCGCGGGCGGGGGAGCAGTACTTC. Encoded protein: CASSSSRAGEQYF. This chain connects TRBV2 to TRBJ2-7; D is perhaps TRBD2 (6 bases). The CDR3 consists of 13 residues. V was pared by 5 bases and J by 7 bases, with 15 bases between. From germline, CDR1 is SNHLY and CDR2 FYNNEI.

This chain joins TRBV9 and TRBJ1-4; TRBD1 is a possible D gene (5 bases). Germline V gene data show CDR1 as SGDLS and CDR2 as YYNGEE. Trimming stripped 0 bases from V and 0 bases from J, with 12 bases between. This CDR3 contains 17 residues. In DNA form, the CDR3 reads TGTGCCAGCAGCGTAGGAGGGACCCCGGCAACTAATGAAAAACTGTTTTTT. This sequence encodes CASSVGGTPATNEKLFF.

J is TRBJ2-1 and V is TRBV2; no firm D call. V lost 4 bases and J 8 bases, leaving 6 bases between the germline ends. CDR1 SNHLY and CDR2 FYNNEI come from the germline V gene. The length of the CDR3 is 11 residues. CDR3 in amino acids: CASSGRHEQFF. The DNA for the CDR3 is TGTGCCAGCAGTGGCCGGCATGAGCAGTTCTTC.

The CDR3 protein is CASSRDRGHSNQPQHF. CDR3 nucleotide sequence: TGTGCCAGCAGCCGAGACAGGGGGCATAGCAATCAGCCCCAGCATTTT. The gene calls are TRBV4-2 and TRBJ1-5; 10 bases map to TRBD1. Germline CDR1 is LGHNA and CDR2 is YNFKEQ. J gave up 0 bases and V 4 bases, and 3 bases lay outside the gene matches. There are 16 residues in the CDR3.

V and J are TRBV4-1 and TRBJ2-7, with 13 bases that match TRBD2. J lost 4 bases, V lost 2 bases, and 2 bases had no gene match. This CDR3 comprises 15 residues. Germline V CDR1 and CDR2: MGHRA, YSYEKL. The CDR3 reads CASSQTSGRVYEQYF. The CDR3 DNA follows: TGCGCCAGCAGCCAAACTAGCGGGAGGGTTTACGAGCAGTACTTC.

The chain employs TRBV9 and TRBJ2-7; a possible D gene is TRBD1 (6 bases). V lost 4 bases and J lost 3, with 17 bases in between. The CDR3 length is 15 residues. In germline, CDR1 is SGDLS, CDR2 YYNGEE. CDR3 protein: CASSTHSGVVYEQYF. CDR3 nucleotides: TGTGCCAGCAGCACCCATTCAGGGGTTGTCTACGAGCAGTACTTC.

The chain couples TRBV7-3 to TRBJ1-2; 9 bases map to TRBD1. The V segment lost 3 bases and the J segment 4 bases; nucleotides outside the gene matches: 21. This CDR3 region has 20 residues. Germline-derived CDR1 and CDR2 are SGHTA and FQGTGA. CDR3 sequence: CASSFNPLTSGTGIPYGYTF. CDR3 coding DNA: TGTGCCAGCAGCTTTAATCCCCTTACCTCCGGGACAGGGATCCCCTATGGCTACACCTTC.

The chain combines TRBV27 with TRBJ1-5; D is unclear. The CDR3 covers 15 residues. Trimming pared 6 bases from V and 3 bases from J, leaving 15 bases between. Looked up from germline, CDR1 is MNHEY and CDR2 is SMNVEV (reference sequence). CDR3 DNA: TGTGCCAGCAGCCCCCCCGGACGGCTCAATCAGCCCCAGCATTTT. As protein: CASSPPGRLNQPQHF.

The CDR3 spells CASSLGQANYGYTF. The CDR3 DNA reads TGTGCCAGCAGCTTGGGACAGGCTAACTATGGCTACACCTTC. The chain carries TRBV7-9 and TRBJ1-2; TRBD1 matches at 8 bases. The CDR3 loop spans 14 amino acids. V lost 3 bases and J lost 0; bases outside the gene matches: 0. Germline V gene data show CDR1 as SEHNR and CDR2 as FQNEAQ (reference sequence).

On this clone itself: Distinct nucleotide sequences in the sample also encode this CDR3. The gene calls are TRBV18 and TRBJ1-2, with 8 bases fitting TRBD1. CDR1 is KGHSH, CDR2 LQKENI, per germline. V was clipped by 4 bases and J by 4 bases; unmatched bases: 5. This CDR3 is 14 amino acids long. The CDR3 here is CASSRTGTTYGYTF. The DNA of the CDR3 is TGTGCCAGCTCACGGACAGGGACCACCTATGGCTACACCTTC.

The genes are TRBV16 and TRBJ2-2; perhaps TRBD2 as D (6 bases). Trimming took off 4 bases at V and 4 bases at J, with 10 bases between the two ends. Germline CDR1 reads KGHSY; CDR2 reads FQNENV. The CDR3 has 14 amino acids. The CDR3 sequence: CASSRTGATGELFF. The CDR3 coding sequence is TGTGCCAGCAGCCGAACGGGAGCCACCGGGGAGCTGTTTTTT.

The chain is built from TRBV5-4 and TRBJ1-2, with D maybe TRBD1 (6 bases). This CDR3 has 13 amino acids. The germline V gene encodes CDR1 SGHNT and CDR2 YYREEE (reference sequence). The V and J ends lost 4 bases and 8 bases respectively, with 15 bases between them. CDR3 amino acids: CASSEGQLGGYTF. CDR3 DNA sequence: TGTGCCAGCAGCGAAGGACAGCTCGGGGGCTACACCTTC.

As for this clone: Additional DNA sequences in this sample encode the identical CDR3. V is TRBV4-3 and J is TRBJ2-3; unclear D gene. The CDR3 spans 14 residues. The germline gives CDR1 LGHNA, CDR2 YSLEER. V lost 0 bases, J lost 1 base, and 5 bases lay in between. The CDR3, as DNA: TGCGCCAGCAGCCAAGATCGCGGCACAGATACGCAGTATTTT. It yields the protein CASSQDRGTDTQYF.

This chain links TRBV21-1 with TRBJ2-1; the table's TRBD2 call for D was not verified on the DNA. TRBV21-1 is given as a pseudogene. This CDR3 spans 13 amino acids. The DNA for the CDR3 is TGTGCCAGCAGCGGGAGCTCCTACAATGAGCAGTTCTTC. Translating gives CASSGSSYNEQFF.